The 7 T cell receptor beta chains listed next were all sequenced from one sample in a study of blood T cell repertoires in COVID-19. The protocol was immunoSEQ multiplex PCR, while the TCRdb copy is restricted to in-frame clones and leaves out a portion. The sample has about 110,000 clones, more than 70% seen once. The sequenced sample consisted of peripheral blood. Receptors originate from a woman aged 45-60 years with acute or convalescent COVID-19.

CDR3 coding DNA: TGTGCCAGCAGTGAAGACAGAGGCAATCAGCCCCAGCATTTT. Translated: CASSEDRGNQPQHF. V is TRBV2 and J is TRBJ1-5, with D hard to call. Germline CDR1 and CDR2: SNHLY and FYNNEI. Between the trimmed V and J ends, which lost 1 base and 2 bases, there was a span of 6 bases. The CDR3 is made up of 14 amino acids.

The V call is TRBV29-1, the J call TRBJ2-3; 13 bases line up with TRBD2. Germline trimming cut 6 bases from V and 0 bases from J; bases unmatched to any gene: 6. CDR1 and CDR2 from the germline V gene are SQVTM and ANQGSEA. The CDR3 is made up of 16 amino acids. Here the CDR3 reads CSVIGLAGVSTDTQYF. The CDR3 DNA follows: TGCAGCGTCATAGGACTAGCGGGAGTGAGCACAGATACGCAGTATTTT.

The rearrangement links TRBV7-6 to TRBJ2-1; 12 bases map to TRBD2. This CDR3 is 16 amino acids long. The germline V gene has CDR1 SGHVS and CDR2 FNYEAQ. The junction had 2 bases not matched to a gene; V was cut back by 3 bases and J by 2 bases. CDR3 DNA sequence: TGTGCCAGCAGCTTCTGGACTAGCGGGGCCTACAATGAGCAGTTCTTC. It specifies CASSFWTSGAYNEQFF.

This sequence joins TRBV11-3 and TRBJ2-3; tentative D call: TRBD2 (6 bases). V lost 1 base, J lost 1 base, and 18 bases lay in between. The germline CDR1 and CDR2 sequences are SGHNT and YENEEA. This CDR3 is 18 amino acids long. Here the CDR3 DNA reads TGTGCCAGCAGCTTAGCCCGCGCCGGGCCTAGCGGCACAGATACGCAGTATTTT. As protein: CASSLARAGPSGTDTQYF.

V is TRBV5-1 and J is TRBJ1-1, with TRBD1 matching 9 bases. With V trimmed by 7 bases and J by 5 bases, 12 bases remained unmatched. The CDR3 has 15 amino acids. CDR1 is SGHRS, CDR2 YFSETQ, per germline. CDR3 in DNA: TGCGCCAGCCGGTTGGTGACAGGGGGTGGTACTGAAGCTTTCTTT. Its protein is CASRLVTGGGTEAFF.

The CDR3 protein is CASSPAGQGYNEQFF. The CDR3 nucleotides are TGTGCCAGCAGCCCGGCGGGACAGGGATACAATGAGCAGTTCTTC. V usage is TRBV5-5 and J usage is TRBJ2-1, with TRBD1 matching over 9 bases. V lost 4 bases, J lost 4 bases, and 6 bases stayed unmatched. Germline CDR1 and CDR2: SGHKS and YYEKEE (reference sequence). The CDR3 consists of 15 residues.

This clone was seen more than once but under ten times. This chain uses TRBV5-8 with TRBJ2-1; 11 positions match TRBD2. The CDR3 runs 15 residues. CDR1 and CDR2 from the germline V gene are SGHTS and YDEGEE. V lost 4 bases and J lost 3; bases outside the gene matches: 3. CDR3 nucleotide sequence: TGTGCCAGCAGCGACGGGACTAGCGGCTACAATGAGCAGTTCTTC. It is translated as CASSDGTSGYNEQFF.